This entry features one T cell receptor beta chain sequence. Its antigen is currently not known. No per-base quality is available; no much larger clone lies one base away. In the paper's terms, the treatment or condition label means: live attenuated yellow fever vaccine strain. A standard Ficoll-Paque protocol was used to isolate PBMCs from peripheral blood. Dynabeads CD4 and CD8 positive selection kits were used to isolate the CD4 and CD8 T-cell fractions. TriZol was used to extract RNA from bulk PBMCs, from CD4 and CD8 fractions, and from dextramer-positive and dextramer-negative fractions. TCR cDNA was synthesized by 5'RACE template switching, through which a universal primer site and unique molecular identifiers were introduced. Priming of cDNA synthesis was performed from both the TCR alpha and TCR beta constant segments. Libraries were amplified in two PCR steps, with sample barcodes and sequencing adapters added in the second step. Sequencing of libraries was done on Illumina HiSeq 2500 (2x100 bp) or NovaSeq (2x150 bp). The source study handled its data this way. MIGEC was used to demultiplex reads and collapse the reads into UMI consensus sequences, and MiXCR was used for V(D)J alignment. Vaccine-responding clonotypes were identified with edgeR using replicate PBMC samples, with FDR below 0.01 and a log2 fold change above 5 up to day 15 being required. Each bulk clonotype was labeled CD4 or CD8 based on which sequenced repertoire, CD4 or CD8, contained the clonotype at higher abundance. TCRdb redid the processing of the public reads, applying fastp at Q25 and MiXCR, and retained in-frame beta chains. Records with the same CDR3 protein are collapsed into one entry carrying the most frequent genes and DNA. These V and J calls originate from TCRdb's pipeline instead of the authors' own analysis. Within this sample are 120,000 or so distinct CDR3 sequences, with about 6.8% of them counted one time only. The ten largest clonotypes hold more than 2.5% of the sample.

The data were taken from a study of T cells after yellow fever vaccination (dated by TCRdb to about 2019). Study-wide context: Libraries from fractions with low cell numbers were prepared with the SMART-Seq v4 Ultra Low Input RNA kit. To track T-cell clones before and after primary and booster YFV17D yellow fever vaccination, bulk TCR alpha and beta repertoires were sequenced longitudinally. Two healthy male donors, one aged 18 to 30 and one aged 30 to 39 years, were included in the cohort. Blood samples were taken at several timepoints before and after primary and secondary immunization, and bulk PBMC replicates and cell subsets were isolated.

General findings and caveats noted by the study authors: The secondary T-cell response was weaker than the primary response but faster, peaking on day 5 instead of day 15. Because only two donors were included in the study, the extent to which the findings can be generalized is limited. Most clones expanded after primary vaccination (almost 97% of CD4 and about 85% of CD8) were re-detected after the booster, suggesting that broad memory maintenance occurred. Because abundant contaminating clonotypes from the bulk population could be contained in FACS-sorted repertoires, computational filtering was required. A small fraction of clonotypes appeared in both the CD4 and CD8 compartments, likely as a result of convergent recombination.

According to the germline V gene (reference sequence), CDR1 reads LNHNV and CDR2 reads YYDKDF. The CDR3 has 12 amino acids, counting the end cysteine and phenylalanine. Only the CDR3 portion is preserved as DNA: 36 bases, with reading frame beginning at the first base. V loses 9 bases, J loses 5 bases, and the germline ends lie 10 bases apart. The specimen was CD4+ T cells sorted from PBMCs, collected roughly seven weeks after the first yellow fever vaccination. The sequence is built from TRBV15 and TRBJ2-2; no D gene call is confident. This receptor was taken from a man younger than 35 who received the YFV17D yellow fever vaccine. The CDR3 amino acid sequence is: CATSSRTGELFF. The sequenced DNA is TGTGCCACGTCCTCTCGGACCGGGGAGCTGTTTTTT.